One sample yielded the 31 T cell receptor beta chains listed below, sequenced in a study of tumor-infiltrating lymphocytes in primary liver carcinoma. The blood RNA (from unsorted whole blood) was obtained, and germline DNA was also extracted. Starting from approximately 470 ng of total RNA, TCR beta cDNA was produced with a primer in the constant region. Slightly modified ARM-PCR with three nested multiplex PCR rounds yielded TCR beta libraries. A C-beta reverse primer was combined with TRBV1-TRBV30 forward primers in the first two PCR rounds, and each round had around 10 cycles. From the multiplex PCR reads, TCRdb called clonotypes with MiXCR, one entry per CDR3 protein. The table lists about 200,000 distinct CDR3 sequences, less than 65% of them singletons. Sequencing was done on a sample of peripheral blood. These receptors were collected from a woman aged 55 to 70 with primary liver carcinoma and hepatitis B virus infection.

This clonotype appeared once. The CDR3 nucleotides are TGCGCCAGCAGCCCCATAGCGGGACTAATCAATGAGCAGTTCTTC. Translation: CASSPIAGLINEQFF. The chain recombines TRBV5-1 with TRBJ2-1; 8 nucleotides agree with TRBD2. V shed 4 bases, J shed 6 bases, and the junction held 9 bases outside the gene matches. CDR1 is SGHRS and CDR2 is YFSETQ in the germline V gene. The CDR3 runs to 15 residues.

With regard to this clonotype: A junction end diverges from the germline sequence, so it may reflect a read error. CDR3 bases: TGTGCCAACAGCTTAGAGGGGAACACTGTAGCTTTCTTT. This sequence encodes CANSLEGNTVAFF. The V call is TRBV11-2, the J call TRBJ1-1, with D possibly being TRBD1 (5 bases). This CDR3 has 13 amino acids. Looked up from germline, CDR1 is SGHAT and CDR2 is FQNNGV.

The chain is built from TRBV6-1 and TRBJ2-5; TRBD1 matches at 7 bases. Germline CDR1 is MNHNS and CDR2 is SASEGT. V shed 2 bases and J 7 bases; nucleotides not matched to a gene: 1. CDR3 length: 12 residues. In nucleotides, the CDR3 is TGTGCCAGCAGTGAAACAGGGGTGACCCAGTACTTC. This codes for CASSETGVTQYF.

As for this clonotype: One end of the junction does not line up with germline, which may come from a read error. V gene TRBV30 combines with J gene TRBJ1-3, with D possibly TRBD1 on 6 matching bases. The CDR3 is made up of 13 amino acids. Germline V gene lookup returns CDR1 GTSNPN and CDR2 SVGIG (reference sequence). This chain's CDR3 is CAWTDRSGNIIYF. The CDR3 coding sequence is TGTGCCTGGACAGACAGGTCTGGAAACATCATATATTTT.

The chain uses TRBV6-5 and TRBJ2-7; TRBD2 is a possible D gene (6 bases). CDR1 MNHEY and CDR2 SVGAGI come from the germline V gene. The CDR3 is made up of 16 amino acids. V lost 6 bases to trimming and J lost 3 bases, with 21 bases between them. The CDR3 DNA follows: TGTGCCAGCAGGCGCGGACTAACGGTAAACGGCTACGAGCAGTACTTC. This codes for CASRRGLTVNGYEQYF.

Notes on this clonotype: Because the CDR3 is missing its conserved closing phenylalanine or tryptophan, this is likely a read error. The DNA for the CDR3 is TGTGACAGCAGTCTCCCGCCAAGTGACAGTCTCAACACTGAAGCTTTCGTT. Protein product: CDSSLPPSDSLNTEAFV. The chain uses TRBV28 and TRBJ1-1; D possibly corresponds to TRBD1 (5 bases). Germline assignment: CDR1 MDHEN and CDR2 SYDVKM. The CDR3 totals 17 residues.

For this clonotype: A much bigger clone sits one base away, suggesting this may be a read error. The chain carries TRBV6-2 or TRBV6-3 and TRBJ2-7, with D tentatively TRBD2 (6 bases). CDR3 length: 14 amino acids. Germline CDR1 MNHEY, CDR2 SVGEGT. CDR3: CASSLLADRYERYF. As DNA, the CDR3 is TGTGCCAGCAGTTTGTTAGCGGACCGCTACGAGCGGTACTTC.

As concerns this clonotype: Given the absence of the conserved phenylalanine or tryptophan at the CDR3 end, a read error is likely. This chain connects TRBV11-3 to TRBJ2-2; D is possibly TRBD2 (6 bases). The CDR3 has 15 amino acids. CDR1 and CDR2 (germline): SGHNT, YENEEA. In DNA, the CDR3 is TGTGCCAGCAGCTATGGCGGGGCGAACATCGGGGAGCTGTTTTAT. Its protein is CASSYGGANIGELFY.

Worth noting for this clonotype: An end of the junction differs from the germline gene, which may be a read error. The chain joins TRBV5-5 to TRBJ2-6, with D perhaps TRBD2 (5 bases). CDR1 and CDR2 from the germline V gene are SGHKS and YYEKEE (reference sequence). The CDR3 has 16 amino acids. The CDR3 DNA follows: TGTGCCAGCTGCTTGGAGGTAGGGTCTGGGGCCAACGTCCTGACTTTC. Its protein product is CASCLEVGSGANVLTF.

A note on this clonotype: One junction end does not reproduce the germline sequence, and a read error may be involved. The genes are TRBV11-2 and TRBJ2-7; 9 bases line up with TRBD2. The CDR3 sequence is 15 residues long. Germline CDR1 SGHAT, CDR2 FQNNGV. The CDR3, as DNA: TGCGCCAGCAGGTTAAATCGGGGGACTAGCTCCGAGCAGTACTTC. As protein: CASRLNRGTSSEQYF. Drawing the rest from reference TRBV11-2 and TRBJ2-7, the complete variable domain is EAGVAQSPRYKIIEKRQSVAFWCNPISGHATLYWYQQILGQGPKLLIQFQNNGVVDDSQLPKDRFSAERLKGVDSTLKIQPAKLEDSAVYLCASRLNRGTSSEQYFGPGTRLTVT.

As for this clonotype: A read error may account for a junction end that differs from germline. This chain uses TRBV6-1 with TRBJ1-5, with D unclear. Per germline, CDR1 MNHNS and CDR2 SASEGT. The CDR3 runs to 15 residues. The CDR3 nucleotides are TGTGTCAGCAGAATGGAGGATTATAGCAATCAGCCCCAGCATTTT. This translates into CVSRMEDYSNQPQHF.

For this clonotype: A clone one base away is much larger, so this may be a read error. This CDR3 is missing its conserved last phenylalanine or tryptophan, likely due to a read error. The chain employs TRBV6-1 and TRBJ1-2; D uncertain. V dropped 0 bases and J dropped 5 bases, with 10 bases sitting between them. Germline assignment: CDR1 MNHNS and CDR2 SASEGT. The CDR3 loop spans 14 amino acids. The CDR3 nucleotides read TGTGCCAGCAGTGAAGCGGGAAAGCTGTATGGCTACACCCTC. It translates to CASSEAGKLYGYTL.

V and J are TRBV28 and TRBJ2-5; D is ambiguous. Germline assignment: CDR1 MDHEN and CDR2 SYDVKM. The CDR3 consists of 13 residues. V shed 5 bases and J shed 4 bases, with 11 bases lying between them. CDR3 bases: TGTGCCAGCAGTCCCACGAGGCGAGAGACCCAGTACTTC. The encoded protein is CASSPTRRETQYF.

The chain employs TRBV20-1 and TRBJ1-1, with TRBD1 matching over 7 bases. This CDR3 spans 13 amino acids. Germline trimming cut 5 bases from V and 1 base from J; bases unmatched to any gene: 4. From germline, CDR1 is DFQATT and CDR2 SNEGSKA (reference sequence). The CDR3 nucleotides are TGCAGTGCTCCGGGACAGAAGAACACTGAAGCTTTCTTT. This sequence encodes CSAPGQKNTEAFF.

In this sample, this clonotype turned up many times. The chain couples TRBV12-3 or TRBV12-4 to TRBJ2-1; tentatively, D is TRBD2 (7 bases). Trimming shortened V by 6 bases and J by 7 bases, and 22 bases separated the two germline ends. This CDR3 is 16 amino acids long. The CDR3 DNA is TGTGCCAGCAGGGAGGTAGGAGGGGGGGTTCGTAATGAGCAGTTCTTC. It translates to CASREVGGGVRNEQFF.

The chain combines TRBV30 with TRBJ2-6, with a weak D call TRBD1 (5 bases). Per germline, CDR1 GTSNPN and CDR2 SVGIG (reference sequence). This CDR3 is built from 18 residues. The V gene lost 6 bases and the J gene lost 0 bases, with 21 bases spanning the gap. CDR3 sequence (DNA): TGTGCCTGCCTGGGGCAGGCCCTACGGAACTCTGGGGCCAACGTCCTGACTTTC. Its protein product is CACLGQALRNSGANVLTF.

Concerning this clonotype: A much more abundant neighbour one base away suggests this may be a read error. The chain is built from TRBV6-5 and TRBJ1-4, with D possibly matching TRBD1 (5 bases). The length of the CDR3 is 15 residues. Germline CDR1 MNHEY, CDR2 SVGAGI. Here the CDR3 reads CASSYSRGTNEQLFF. CDR3 nucleotide sequence: TGTGCCAGCAGTTACTCGAGGGGAACTAATGAACAACTGTTTTTT.

This clonotype was detected a few times. This sequence may be a read error, since a much larger clone differs from it by one base. The J gene is TRBJ2-6, the V gene TRBV6-5; possibly TRBD1 for D (6 bases). CDR3 length: 17 amino acids. CDR1 and CDR2 from the germline V gene are MNHEY and SVGAGI. The chain's CDR3 is CASTYFGQRSGANVLTF. The CDR3 coding sequence is TGTGCCAGCACTTACTTTGGACAGCGATCTGGGGCCAACGTCCTGACTTTC.

The gene calls are TRBV29-1 and TRBJ2-7, with D uncertain. Trimming shortened V by 1 base and J by 13 bases, and 17 bases separated the two germline ends. From germline, CDR1 is SQVTM and CDR2 ANQGSEA. The CDR3 length is 12 residues. Here the CDR3 DNA reads TGCAGCGTTGAAGTCCGCGGCTACGATCACTACTTC. Protein product: CSVEVRGYDHYF.

The chain uses TRBV5-1 and TRBJ2-7, with 10 bases lining up with TRBD1. The V segment lost 4 bases and the J segment 4 bases; nucleotides outside the gene matches: 5. CDR1 SGHRS and CDR2 YFSETQ come from the germline V gene. The CDR3 contains 14 residues. The CDR3 DNA sequence: TGCGCCAGCAGCCTGGGGACAGGGGAGTACGAGCAGTACTTC. Protein product: CASSLGTGEYEQYF.

As concerns this clonotype: An end of the junction does not agree with germline; a read error may underlie this. This chain links TRBV7-9 with TRBJ2-7, with D maybe TRBD2 (5 bases). Germline CDR1 is SEHNR and CDR2 is FQNEAQ (reference sequence). There are 12 residues in the CDR3. This CDR3 is CVSSPGTYEQYF. The CDR3 DNA reads TGTGTCAGCAGCCCCGGGACCTACGAGCAGTACTTC.

Concerning this clonotype: Possible read error: a much larger clone is one base away. The chain couples TRBV4-2 to TRBJ1-6, with TRBD1 as a possible D gene (5 bases). Germline lookup yields CDR1 LGHNA and CDR2 YNFKEQ. Trimming left V 2 bases short and J 7 bases short, with 12 bases between. This CDR3 spans 15 amino acids. The CDR3, as DNA: TGTGCCAGCAGCCAAAATTGGGGGATGAATTCACCCCTCCACTTT. Encoded protein: CASSQNWGMNSPLHF.

This chain connects TRBV20-1 to TRBJ2-5, with 13 bases fitting TRBD2. Germline lookup yields CDR1 DFQATT and CDR2 SNEGSKA (reference sequence). The V segment lost 4 bases and the J segment 4 bases; nucleotides outside the gene matches: 18. The CDR3 extends over 19 amino acids. The CDR3 protein is CSATRLASGLAGEGETQYF. CDR3 in DNA: TGCAGTGCTACTCGCTTAGCATCAGGACTAGCGGGAGAGGGAGAGACCCAGTACTTC.

In its sample, this clonotype was seen a few times. The chain joins TRBV20-1 to TRBJ2-1; no clear D. Germline lookup yields CDR1 DFQATT and CDR2 SNEGSKA (reference sequence). The CDR3 runs to 15 residues. V lost 1 base and J lost 1, with 11 bases in between. Here the CDR3 reads CSARGVGKSYNEQFF. The CDR3 DNA follows: TGCAGTGCTAGAGGGGTGGGAAAGTCCTACAATGAGCAGTTCTTC.

On this clonotype: Without the conserved terminal phenylalanine or tryptophan, this CDR3 likely stems from a read error. The V gene is TRBV6-1, the J gene TRBJ2-7; 7 bases match TRBD2. The CDR3 runs to 15 residues. The germline V gene encodes CDR1 MNHNS and CDR2 SASEGT. The CDR3 spells CASSYNERGPYKQYL. CDR3 coding DNA: TGTGCCAGCAGTTACAATGAGCGGGGTCCCTACAAGCAGTACTTA.

About this clonotype: It may be a read error: a sequence one base away is much more abundant. The chain has TRBV29-1 and TRBJ1-3; possibly TRBD1 for D (6 bases). The CDR3 extends over 13 amino acids. Germline V gene sequence: CDR1 SQVTM, CDR2 ANQGSEA. This chain's CDR3 is CSVFRGWGSTIYF. The CDR3 bases are TGCAGCGTCTTCAGGGGTTGGGGAAGCACCATATATTTT. The entire variable domain, with the rest obtained from reference TRBV29-1 and TRBJ1-3, is as follows: SAVISQKPSRDICQRGTSLTIQCQVDSQVTMMFWYRQQPGQSLTLIATANQGSEATYESGFVIDKFPISRPNLTFSTLTVSNMSPEDSSIYLCSVFRGWGSTIYFGEGSWLTVV.

This clonotype is a singleton in its sample. A read error is possible here, since a much larger clone lies one base away. No conserved phenylalanine or tryptophan ends this CDR3, so it is likely a read error. J is TRBJ2-4 and V is TRBV28, with D maybe TRBD2 (7 bases). V lost 7 bases, J lost 0 bases, and 10 bases lay in between. Germline V gene sequence: CDR1 MDHEN, CDR2 SYDVKM. CDR3 length equals 14 residues. The CDR3 reads CASIGGLAKNIQYS. For the CDR3, the DNA is TGTGCCAGCATCGGGGGGCTAGCCAAAAACATTCAGTACTCC.

As to this clonotype: A junction end diverges from the germline sequence, so it may reflect a read error. The V call is TRBV6-2 or TRBV6-3, the J call TRBJ2-7; D is perhaps TRBD1 (6 bases). CDR1 and CDR2 from the germline V gene are MNHEY and SVGEGT. The CDR3 spans 17 residues. CDR3 coding DNA: TGTACCAGCACTCCAGGACTGGGGGCCTCCCTCTACTACGAGCAGTACTTC. The encoded protein is CTSTPGLGASLYYEQYF.

Concerning this clonotype: Lacking the conserved final phenylalanine or tryptophan, this CDR3 likely reflects a read error. The chain uses TRBV5-5 and TRBJ2-1, with D tentatively TRBD1 (5 bases). Germline V gives CDR1 SGHKS, CDR2 YYEKEE (reference sequence). The CDR3 is 18 residues long. V was cut by 0 bases and J by 6 bases, with 22 bases left in between. The CDR3 here is CASSLGWGTDLRINEQFI. DNA of the CDR3: TGTGCCAGCAGCTTGGGTTGGGGCACCGATCTAAGGATCAATGAGCAGTTCATC.

The chain uses TRBV11-1 and TRBJ2-7, with 9 bases identical to TRBD1. Germline trimming cut 10 bases from V and 4 bases from J; bases unmatched to any gene: 14. CDR1 SGHAT and CDR2 FQDESV come from the germline V gene (reference sequence). This CDR3 spans 15 amino acids. CDR3 nucleotide sequence: TGTGCCAACATTTCCGGACAGGGGCCCTATTACGAGCAGTACTTC. Amino acid sequence: CANISGQGPYYEQYF.

In the case of this clonotype: Being one base from a much bigger clone, this may be a read error. The chain recombines TRBV6-6 with TRBJ2-2, with TRBD1 matching over 8 bases. V was clipped by 5 bases and J by 1 base; unmatched bases: 6. The CDR3 consists of 16 residues. The germline gives CDR1 MNHNY, CDR2 SVGAGI (reference sequence). The CDR3 loop is CASSLRGTGNTGELFF. For the CDR3, the DNA is TGTGCCAGCAGTCTCCGTGGGACAGGGAACACCGGGGAGCTGTTTTTT.